What follows are 2 T cell receptor beta chains derived from one specimen sequenced in a study of blood T cell repertoires in COVID-19. Data came from immunoSEQ multiplex PCR; TCRdb stores just in-frame clones and leaves some out. Of 260,000 or so clones in the sample, roughly 80% were seen once. Sequencing was performed on PBMCs or T cells enriched from blood (not recorded which). All receptors derive from a woman in her forties who had been exposed to COVID-19.

J is TRBJ2-3 and V is TRBV4-2; TRBD2 aligns across 11 bases. The CDR3 has 16 residues. With V trimmed by 1 base and J by 5 bases, 5 bases remained unmatched. CDR1 and CDR2 (germline): LGHNA, YNFKEQ. CDR3 DNA: TGTGCCAGCAGCCAAGCACTAGCGGGGGCGGGAGATACGCAGTATTTT. This codes for CASSQALAGAGDTQYF.

The genes are TRBV18 and TRBJ1-2; a possible D gene is TRBD1 (5 bases). Germline CDR1 reads KGHSH; CDR2 reads LQKENI. V was pared by 0 bases and J by 4 bases, with 9 bases between. The CDR3 loop spans 14 amino acids. The CDR3 here is CASSPPEGSYGYTF. The CDR3 DNA sequence: TGTGCCAGCTCACCACCGGAGGGGAGCTATGGCTACACCTTC.